This T cell receptor beta chain was captured by sequencing in a study of regulatory T cells in long-lasting Graves disease. V gave up 3 bases and J gave up 3 bases; unmatched junction bases: 8. Germline V gene data show CDR1 as DFQATT and CDR2 as SNEGSKA (reference sequence). This CDR3 contains 16 residues. Time point given: newly diagnosed GD, antithyroid drugs for less than 3 months. Following extraction of RNA from PBMCs, that RNA was used to make the TCR library. A remark on this clonotype: The antigen remains unidentified.

Assembly of TCR beta libraries relied on iRepertoire HTBI primers together with Arm-PCR of CDR3 regions. Original processing methods: About 62 TRBV and 14 TRBJ segments were identified across samples. TCRdb re-derived calls from the multiplex PCR reads in MiXCR, one entry per CDR3 protein. The V and J calls and clone size are TCRdb's, not the authors'. This sample carries roughly 420,000 distinct CDR3 sequences, about 17% of them seen once, and the ten largest clones take about 23%. Study-level points and caveats: Favoring TRBV28, TRBJ1-2 and TRBJ2-5 was a feature seen in persistent disease.

These data are also associated with another study on T cells in Graves' hyperthyroidism and ophthalmopathy.

This sequence originates from a young woman with Graves disease. The chain carries TRBV20-1 and TRBJ1-6; 7 bases are shared with TRBD1. Sequenced here: peripheral blood mononuclear cells (PBMCs), sampled at new diagnosis, from a patient treated with antithyroid drugs. CDR3 protein: CSASLIGQVYNSPLHF. For the CDR3, the DNA is TGCAGTGCTAGCCTCATCGGACAGGTCTATAATTCACCCCTCCACTTT.